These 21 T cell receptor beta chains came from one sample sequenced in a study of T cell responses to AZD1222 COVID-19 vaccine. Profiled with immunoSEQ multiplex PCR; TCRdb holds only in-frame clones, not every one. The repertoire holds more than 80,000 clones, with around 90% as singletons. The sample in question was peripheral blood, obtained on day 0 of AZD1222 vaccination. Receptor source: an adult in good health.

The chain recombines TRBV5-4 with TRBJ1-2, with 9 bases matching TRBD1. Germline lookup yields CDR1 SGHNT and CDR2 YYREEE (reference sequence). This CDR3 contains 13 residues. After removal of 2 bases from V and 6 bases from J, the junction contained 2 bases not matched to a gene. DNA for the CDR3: TGTGCCAGCAGCTTTTACAGGGGGCATGGCTACACCTTC. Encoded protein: CASSFYRGHGYTF.

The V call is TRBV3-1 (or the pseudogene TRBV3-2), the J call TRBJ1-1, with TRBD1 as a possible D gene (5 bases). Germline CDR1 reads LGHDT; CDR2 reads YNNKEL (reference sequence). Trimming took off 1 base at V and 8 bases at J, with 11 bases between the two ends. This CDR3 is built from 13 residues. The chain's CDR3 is CASSQVGGYEAFF. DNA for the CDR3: TGTGCCAGCAGCCAAGTTGGGGGTTACGAAGCTTTCTTT.

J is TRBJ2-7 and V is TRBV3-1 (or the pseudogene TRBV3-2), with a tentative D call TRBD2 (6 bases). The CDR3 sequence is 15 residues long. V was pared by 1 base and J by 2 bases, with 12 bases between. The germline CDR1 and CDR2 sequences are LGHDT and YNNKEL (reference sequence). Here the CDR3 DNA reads TGTGCCAGCAGCCAAGTTAATAGCGGCCCCTACGAGCAGTACTTC. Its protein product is CASSQVNSGPYEQYF.

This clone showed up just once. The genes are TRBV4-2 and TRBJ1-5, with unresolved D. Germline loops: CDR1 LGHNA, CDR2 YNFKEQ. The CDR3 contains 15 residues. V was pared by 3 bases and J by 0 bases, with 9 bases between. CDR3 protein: CASSQSSYSNQPQHF. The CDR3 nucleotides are TGTGCCAGCAGCCAGAGTAGTTATAGCAATCAGCCCCAGCATTTT.

This CDR3 reads CASSGLSGYKGPQHF. The CDR3 coding sequence is TGTGCCAGTAGTGGGCTCAGTGGGTACAAGGGGCCCCAGCATTTT. J is TRBJ1-5 and V is TRBV19; D remains unclear. Germline V lookup: CDR1 LNHDA, CDR2 SQIVND (reference sequence). Between the trimmed V and J ends, which lost 5 bases and 9 bases, there was a span of 20 bases. This CDR3 is built from 15 residues.

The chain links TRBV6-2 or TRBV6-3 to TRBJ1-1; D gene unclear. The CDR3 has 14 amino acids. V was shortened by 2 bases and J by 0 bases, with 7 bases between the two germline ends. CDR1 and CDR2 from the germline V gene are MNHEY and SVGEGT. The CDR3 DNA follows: TGTGCCAGCAGTTACCTCAAGCTGAACACTGAAGCTTTCTTT. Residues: CASSYLKLNTEAFF.

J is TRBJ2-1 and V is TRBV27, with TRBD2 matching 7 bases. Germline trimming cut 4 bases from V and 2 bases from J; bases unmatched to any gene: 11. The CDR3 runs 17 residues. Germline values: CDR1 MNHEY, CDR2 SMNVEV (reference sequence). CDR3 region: CASSYLSVGGPYNEQFF. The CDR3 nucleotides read TGTGCCAGCAGTTACCTCAGCGTGGGAGGGCCCTACAATGAGCAGTTCTTC.

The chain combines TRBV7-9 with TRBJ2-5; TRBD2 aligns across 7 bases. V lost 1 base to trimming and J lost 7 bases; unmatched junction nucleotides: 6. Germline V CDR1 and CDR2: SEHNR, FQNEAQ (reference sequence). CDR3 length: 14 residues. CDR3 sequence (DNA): TGTGCCAGCAGCTTAGGGTCCAGGGAGGGGACCCAGTACTTC. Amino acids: CASSLGSREGTQYF. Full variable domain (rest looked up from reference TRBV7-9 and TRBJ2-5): DTGVSQNPRHKITKRGQNVTFRCDPISEHNRLYWYRQTLGQGPEFLTYFQNEAQLEKSRLLSDRFSAERPKGSFSTLEIQRTEQGDSAMYLCASSLGSREGTQYFGPGTRLLVL.

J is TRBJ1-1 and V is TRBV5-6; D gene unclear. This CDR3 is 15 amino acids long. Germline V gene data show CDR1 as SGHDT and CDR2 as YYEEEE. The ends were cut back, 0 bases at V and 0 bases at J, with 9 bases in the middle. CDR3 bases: TGTGCCAGCAGCTTGGTTCCAGTTGTGAACACTGAAGCTTTCTTT. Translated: CASSLVPVVNTEAFF.

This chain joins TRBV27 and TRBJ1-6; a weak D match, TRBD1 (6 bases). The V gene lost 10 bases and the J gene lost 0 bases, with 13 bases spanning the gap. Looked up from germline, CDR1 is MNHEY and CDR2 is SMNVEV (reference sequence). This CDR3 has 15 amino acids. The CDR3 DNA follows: TGTGCCACGAGACAGGAAAGCTCCTATAATTCACCCCTCCACTTT. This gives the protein CATRQESSYNSPLHF.

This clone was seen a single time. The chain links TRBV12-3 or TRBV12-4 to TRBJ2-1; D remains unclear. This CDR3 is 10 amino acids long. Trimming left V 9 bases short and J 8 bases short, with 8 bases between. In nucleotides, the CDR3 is TGTGCCAGGGGGTGGCATGAGCAGTTCTTC. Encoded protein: CARGWHEQFF.

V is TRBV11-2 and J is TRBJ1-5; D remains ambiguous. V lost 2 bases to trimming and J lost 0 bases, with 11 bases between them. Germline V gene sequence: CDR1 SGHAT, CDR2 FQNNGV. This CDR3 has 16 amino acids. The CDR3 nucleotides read TGTGCCAGCAGCTTACGGGCAGATTATAGCAATCAGCCCCAGCATTTT. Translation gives CASSLRADYSNQPQHF.

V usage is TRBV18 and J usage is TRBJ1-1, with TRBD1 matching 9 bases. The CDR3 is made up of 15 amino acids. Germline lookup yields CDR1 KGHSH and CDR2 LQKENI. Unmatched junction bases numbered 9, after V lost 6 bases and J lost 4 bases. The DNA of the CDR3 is TGTGCCAGCTCCCTGGACAGGGGAAGAGGCACTGAAGCTTTCTTT. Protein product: CASSLDRGRGTEAFF.

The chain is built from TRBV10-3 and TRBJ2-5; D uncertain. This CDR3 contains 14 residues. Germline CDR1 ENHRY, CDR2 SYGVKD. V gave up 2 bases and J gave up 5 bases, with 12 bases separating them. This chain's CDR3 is CAISEPGSVETQYF. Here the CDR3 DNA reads TGTGCCATCAGTGAGCCGGGCTCCGTGGAGACCCAGTACTTC.

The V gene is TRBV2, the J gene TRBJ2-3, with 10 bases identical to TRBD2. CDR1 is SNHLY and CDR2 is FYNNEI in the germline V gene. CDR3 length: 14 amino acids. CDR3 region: CARSGLAGVDTQYF. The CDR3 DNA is TGTGCTAGGAGTGGGCTAGCGGGAGTAGATACGCAGTATTTT.

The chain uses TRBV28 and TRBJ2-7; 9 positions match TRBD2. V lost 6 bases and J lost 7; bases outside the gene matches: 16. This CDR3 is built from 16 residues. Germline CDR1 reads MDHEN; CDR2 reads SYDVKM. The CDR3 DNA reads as TGTGCCAGCAGGGACCCCGGACTAGCGAGAGAATGGGAGCAGTACTTC. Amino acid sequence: CASRDPGLAREWEQYF.

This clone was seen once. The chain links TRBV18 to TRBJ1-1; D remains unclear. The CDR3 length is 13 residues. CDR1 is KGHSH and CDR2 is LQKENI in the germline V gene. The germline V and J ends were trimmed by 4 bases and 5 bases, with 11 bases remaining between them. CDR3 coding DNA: TGTGCCAGCTCACGCACTCAGACTACTGAAGCTTTCTTT. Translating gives CASSRTQTTEAFF.

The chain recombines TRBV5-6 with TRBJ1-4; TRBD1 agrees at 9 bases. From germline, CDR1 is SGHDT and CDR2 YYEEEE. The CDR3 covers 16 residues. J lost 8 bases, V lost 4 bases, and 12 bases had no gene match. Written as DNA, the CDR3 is TGTGCCAGCAGCGCCACAGGGGGCGCGTTTGGGGAAAAACTGTTTTTT. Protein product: CASSATGGAFGEKLFF.

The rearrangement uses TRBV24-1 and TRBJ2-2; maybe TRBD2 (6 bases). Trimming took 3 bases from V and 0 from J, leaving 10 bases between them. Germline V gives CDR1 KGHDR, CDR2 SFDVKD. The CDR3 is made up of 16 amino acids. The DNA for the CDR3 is TGTGCCACCAGTGATCCGGGACTCCCGAACACCGGGGAGCTGTTTTTT. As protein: CATSDPGLPNTGELFF.

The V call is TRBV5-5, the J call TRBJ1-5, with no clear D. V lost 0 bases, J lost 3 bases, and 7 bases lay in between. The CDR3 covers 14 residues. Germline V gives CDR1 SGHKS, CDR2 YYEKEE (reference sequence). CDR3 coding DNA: TGTGCCAGCAGCTTGGGGCCAAACAATCAGCCCCAGCATTTT. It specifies CASSLGPNNQPQHF.

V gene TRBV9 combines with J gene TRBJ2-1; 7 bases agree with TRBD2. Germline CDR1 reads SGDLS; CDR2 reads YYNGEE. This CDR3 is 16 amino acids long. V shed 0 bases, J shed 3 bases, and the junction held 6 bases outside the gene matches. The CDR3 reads CASSVEYGGSYNEQFF. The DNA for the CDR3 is TGTGCCAGCAGCGTAGAGTATGGCGGGAGCTACAATGAGCAGTTCTTC.